The 24 T cell receptor beta chains presented below share a single source sample, sequenced in a study of T-cell reconstitution after alpha-beta-depleted transplantation in children (dated by TCRdb to about 2016). Libraries were built with PCR. Sequenced using an Illumina HiSeq 2500. Molecular barcoding was employed in the preparation of TCR libraries, with unique molecular identifiers being used to normalize TCRbeta repertoire quantification. TCRdb passed the public sequencing reads through fastp at Q25 and MiXCR, retaining productive beta sequences. Identical CDR3 protein sequences are pooled into one entry, listed with their most common genes and DNA. The sample includes about 610,000 distinct CDR3 sequences, with roughly a tenth observed a single time. The ten top clones hold less than 5% of the sample. Source: PBMCs from the stem cell graft donor, taken from the stem cell graft. The receptors stem from a human donor who donated a stem cell graft to a child with acute myeloid leukemia.

The gene calls are TRBV12-3 or TRBV12-4 and TRBJ2-3; D is unclear. The germline V and J ends were trimmed by 5 bases and 7 bases, with 10 bases remaining between them. The length of the CDR3 is 12 residues. The CDR3 DNA sequence: TGTGCCAGCAGTCTAGGACGAAATACGCAGTATTTT. Protein: CASSLGRNTQYF.

The count of this clonotype is one. V gene TRBV11-1 combines with J gene TRBJ1-5; no firm D call. The germline V gene has CDR1 SGHAT and CDR2 FQDESV (reference sequence). The CDR3 is 15 amino acids. Trimming removed 5 bases from V and 3 bases from J, with 14 bases in between. CDR3 nucleotide sequence: TGTGCCAGCAGCCCGAGTGGGAGGGACAATCAGCCCCAGCATTTT. Protein sequence: CASSPSGRDNQPQHF.

This clonotype was seen a few times. This chain links TRBV20-1 with TRBJ2-1; 12 bases align to TRBD2. CDR1 DFQATT and CDR2 SNEGSKA come from the germline V gene (reference sequence). J gave up 4 bases and V 5 bases, and 9 bases lay outside the gene matches. The CDR3 loop spans 16 amino acids. CDR3 in DNA: TGCAGTGCTGAGATGGCTAGCGGGGGGGGTTACAATGAGCAGTTCTTC. Amino acid sequence: CSAEMASGGGYNEQFF.

This clonotype was detected many times. The chain links TRBV20-1 to TRBJ1-2, with TRBD1 matching 7 bases. Trimming took 0 bases from V and 7 from J; bases not matched to a gene: 5. The CDR3 has 13 amino acids. Germline V gene sequence: CDR1 DFQATT, CDR2 SNEGSKA (reference sequence). This CDR3 is CSARDRQGVGYTF. CDR3 bases: TGCAGTGCTAGAGATAGGCAGGGGGTTGGCTACACCTTC.

This clonotype appeared many times. The chain joins TRBV29-1 to TRBJ2-7; a possible D gene is TRBD1 (6 bases). V dropped 3 bases and J dropped 5 bases, with 14 bases sitting between them. The germline V gene has CDR1 SQVTM and CDR2 ANQGSEA. CDR3 length equals 13 residues. Here the CDR3 DNA reads TGCAGCGTTGACCCGACAGGTAGCGACGAGCAGTACTTC. Translation: CSVDPTGSDEQYF.

V gene TRBV7-9 combines with J gene TRBJ2-5; D is unresolved. V was shortened by 2 bases and J by 1 base, with 11 bases between the two germline ends. The CDR3 runs to 15 residues. CDR1 is SEHNR, CDR2 FQNEAQ, per germline (reference sequence). The CDR3 DNA is TGTGCCAGCAGCTTAACACTAACAGTCCAAGAGACCCAGTACTTC. Protein product: CASSLTLTVQETQYF.

The rearrangement joins TRBV6-2 or TRBV6-3 to TRBJ2-2; weak D call: TRBD1 (5 bases). Trimming removed 6 bases from V and 5 bases from J, with 16 bases in between. The CDR3 is made up of 15 amino acids. In germline, CDR1 is MNHEY, CDR2 SVGEGT. The CDR3 bases are TGTGCCAGCAGCCCCGACAACAGACAGACCGGGGAGCTGTTTTTT. This translates into CASSPDNRQTGELFF.

This clonotype was seen many times. The chain uses TRBV20-1 and TRBJ1-5, with D possibly matching TRBD1 (5 bases). This CDR3 region has 13 residues. The ends were cut back, 6 bases at V and 6 bases at J, with 15 bases in the middle. Germline V lookup: CDR1 DFQATT, CDR2 SNEGSKA (reference sequence). The CDR3 DNA reads TGCAGTGCCCCCTGGGGGTTCGGTCAGCCCCAGCATTTT. This codes for CSAPWGFGQPQHF.

This clonotype was detected many times. This chain links TRBV21-1 with TRBJ2-7; the D call of TRBD2 is as the table states it, not checked on the DNA. TRBV21-1 is flagged as a pseudogene. This CDR3 comprises 14 residues. DNA of the CDR3: TGTGCCAGCAGGGGGACTAGCAGTATCGACGAGCAGTACTTC. Translated: CASRGTSSIDEQYF.

This clonotype was detected only a few times. The genes are TRBV7-2 and TRBJ1-2; 8 positions agree with TRBD1. The CDR3 consists of 15 residues. Germline lookup yields CDR1 SGHTA and CDR2 FQGNSA. J gave up 0 bases and V 4 bases, and 4 bases lay outside the gene matches. The CDR3, as DNA: TGTGCCAGCAGCTATGACAGGGGCCCTAACTATGGCTACACCTTC. Translation: CASSYDRGPNYGYTF.

This clonotype was counted at least ten times. The CDR3 sequence is CASTQTGLPYNEQFF. The DNA of the CDR3 is TGTGCCAGCACGCAGACGGGACTACCCTACAATGAGCAGTTCTTC. V is TRBV7-3 and J is TRBJ2-1, with 7 bases fitting TRBD2. Germline CDR1 and CDR2: SGHTA and FQGTGA. The CDR3 spans 15 residues. V trimming: 7 bases; J trimming: 2 bases; junction bases outside the gene matches: 8.

This clonotype was recorded many times. The rearrangement uses TRBV12-3 or TRBV12-4 and TRBJ1-2; TRBD1 is a possible D gene (5 bases). The ends were cut back, 10 bases at V and 7 bases at J, with 19 bases in the middle. CDR3 length equals 13 residues. The CDR3 DNA reads as TGTGCCACCGCGTCCGGGACTGCCAGTGGCTACACCTTC. Protein: CATASGTASGYTF.

This clonotype occurred many times. Here the CDR3 reads CASTFDGGAETQYF. The CDR3 nucleotides read TGTGCCAGCACCTTCGATGGGGGGGCGGAGACCCAGTACTTC. The chain has TRBV12-3 or TRBV12-4 and TRBJ2-5; maybe TRBD2 (7 bases). This CDR3 is built from 14 residues. V lost 7 bases to trimming and J lost 5 bases, with 17 bases between them.

There are many counts of this clonotype. V is TRBV5-5 and J is TRBJ2-7; D assignment may be TRBD1 or TRBD2 (5 bases each). Deletions cut 4 bases from V and 7 bases from J, with 18 bases between. This CDR3 is 14 amino acids long. Germline-derived CDR1 and CDR2 are SGHKS and YYEKEE (reference sequence). CDR3 bases: TGTGCCAGCAGCACCAGGGAAACGGACTGGGAGCAGTACTTC. Translation gives CASSTRETDWEQYF.

This clonotype was seen more than once but under ten times. V and J are TRBV29-1 and TRBJ1-1, with TRBD1 matching over 7 bases. Trimming removed 7 bases from V and 4 bases from J; junction bases left unmatched: 9. The V gene's germline CDR1 is SQVTM and CDR2 ANQGSEA. The length of the CDR3 is 13 residues. Here the CDR3 DNA reads TGCAGCGCCCAGACAGGGTGGGGCACTGAAGCTTTCTTT. It codes for CSAQTGWGTEAFF.

A few counts support this clonotype. The chain recombines TRBV28 with TRBJ2-3; D might be TRBD2 (6 bases). The germline V gene encodes CDR1 MDHEN and CDR2 SYDVKM. V lost 3 bases to trimming and J lost 4 bases, with 14 bases between them. The CDR3 contains 15 residues. Here the CDR3 reads CASSLKSGGSDTQYF. Written as DNA, the CDR3 is TGTGCCAGCAGTTTGAAAAGTGGGGGGTCAGATACGCAGTATTTT.

This clonotype was recorded a few times. The gene calls are TRBV5-1 and TRBJ2-1; 12 nucleotides align to TRBD2. Germline V gene data show CDR1 as SGHRS and CDR2 as YFSETQ. This CDR3 comprises 16 residues. With V trimmed by 0 bases and J by 8 bases, 6 bases remained unmatched. The CDR3 sequence: CASSLGGLAGSYEQFF. The DNA for the CDR3 is TGCGCCAGCAGCTTGGGTGGACTAGCGGGAAGTTATGAGCAGTTCTTC.

This clonotype was detected ten times or more. This chain links TRBV28 with TRBJ2-7; D is ambiguous. The germline V gene encodes CDR1 MDHEN and CDR2 SYDVKM. Trimming left V 7 bases short and J 2 bases short, with 15 bases between. The CDR3 consists of 14 residues. DNA for the CDR3: TGTGCCAGCAACCGAAACGAACCTCCCTACGAGCAGTACTTC. This codes for CASNRNEPPYEQYF.

This clonotype came up many times. The chain recombines TRBV20-1 with TRBJ2-7, with a weak D call TRBD2 (6 bases). V shed 3 bases and J shed 6 bases, with 18 bases lying between them. Germline V gives CDR1 DFQATT, CDR2 SNEGSKA (reference sequence). The length of the CDR3 is 14 residues. The CDR3 spells CSARPTTEGAEQYF. The CDR3 DNA follows: TGCAGTGCTAGGCCGACCACGGAGGGAGCCGAGCAGTACTTC.

This clonotype was found many times. This chain connects TRBV12-3 or TRBV12-4 to TRBJ2-1; no clear D gene. This CDR3 region has 12 residues. V lost 5 bases, J lost 2 bases, and 4 bases lay in between. The CDR3 region has the DNA TGTGCCAGCAGTGGGACCTACAATGAGCAGTTCTTC. Translation gives CASSGTYNEQFF.

The genes are TRBV20-1 and TRBJ1-2; 9 bases match TRBD1. Unmatched junction bases numbered 11, after V lost 6 bases and J lost 3 bases. CDR1 is DFQATT and CDR2 is SNEGSKA in the germline V gene (reference sequence). The CDR3 consists of 15 residues. For the CDR3, the DNA is TGCAGTGCCAGGGACAGGGCTTCGACAGACTATGGCTACACCTTC. Translating it yields CSARDRASTDYGYTF.

This clonotype was picked up a small number of times. This chain joins TRBV5-1 and TRBJ2-7; D gene uncertain. This CDR3 region has 15 residues. V lost 0 bases and J 0 bases, leaving 10 bases between the germline ends. CDR1 is SGHRS and CDR2 is YFSETQ in the germline V gene. The CDR3, as DNA: TGCGCCAGCAGCTTGGCCAGTCTCAGCTCCTACGAGCAGTACTTC. Amino acids: CASSLASLSSYEQYF.

The chain has TRBV20-1 and TRBJ2-4, with D possibly being TRBD2 (6 bases). Trimming pared 1 base from V and 1 base from J, leaving 14 bases between. Germline V gene lookup returns CDR1 DFQATT and CDR2 SNEGSKA (reference sequence). The CDR3 totals 16 residues. The CDR3 coding sequence is TGCAGTGCTAGAGTCGGGAGTGTTTTGGCCAAAAACATTCAGTACTTC. This encodes CSARVGSVLAKNIQYF.

This clonotype appeared a few times. The chain combines TRBV20-1 with TRBJ1-4; D might be TRBD1 (6 bases). The CDR3 has 17 residues. CDR1 DFQATT and CDR2 SNEGSKA come from the germline V gene (reference sequence). CDR3 residues: CCARDMSRGALYEKLFF. The CDR3 nucleotides are TGCTGCGCTAGAGATATGTCCCGGGGGGCATTGTATGAAAAACTGTTTTTT.